The text below deals with one T cell receptor (beta chain). These data come from a study of blood T cell repertoires in COVID-19. Clones were sequenced by immunoSEQ multiplex PCR, and TCRdb holds only the in-frame ones, with some missing. Here the sample spans 150,000 to 160,000 clones, nearly 80% being singletons. The germline CDR1 and CDR2 sequences are LNHDA and SQIVND (reference sequence). V lost 4 bases to trimming and J lost 7 bases; unmatched junction nucleotides: 16. This CDR3 contains 17 residues. The sequence was obtained from a man older than 75 with acute or convalescent COVID-19. Sequenced input: peripheral blood. V usage is TRBV19 and J usage is TRBJ2-1; TRBD2 matches at 7 bases. The CDR3 protein is CASSTLQASGAGNEQFF. CDR3 nucleotides: TGTGCCAGTAGTACCCTTCAAGCGAGCGGGGCGGGGAATGAGCAGTTCTTC. Full variable domain (missing parts from reference TRBV19 and TRBJ2-1): DGGITQSPKYLFRKEGQNVTLSCEQNLNHDAMYWYRQDPGQGLRLIYYSQIVNDFQKGDIAEGYSVSREKKESFPLTVTSAQKNPTAFYLCASSTLQASGAGNEQFFGPGTRLTVL.